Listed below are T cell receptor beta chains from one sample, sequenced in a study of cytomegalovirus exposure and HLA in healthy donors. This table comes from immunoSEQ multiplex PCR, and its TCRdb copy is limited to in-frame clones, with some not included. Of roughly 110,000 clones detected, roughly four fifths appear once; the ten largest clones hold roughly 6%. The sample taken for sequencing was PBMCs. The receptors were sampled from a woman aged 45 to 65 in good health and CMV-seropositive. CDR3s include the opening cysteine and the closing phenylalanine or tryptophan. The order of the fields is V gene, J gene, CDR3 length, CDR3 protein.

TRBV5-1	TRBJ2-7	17	CASSFGFGATTSYEQYF
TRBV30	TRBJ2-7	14	CAWRPGTSSYEQYF
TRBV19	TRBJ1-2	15	CASSNPGQGHYGYTF
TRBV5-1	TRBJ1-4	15	CASSLTGKDNEKLFF
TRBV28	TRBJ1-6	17	CASSDTQGSSYNSPLHF
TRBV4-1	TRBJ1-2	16	CASSQSPGTGAYGYTF
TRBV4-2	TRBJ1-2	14	CASSQGGANYGYTF
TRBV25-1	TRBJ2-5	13	CASSAQGRETQYF
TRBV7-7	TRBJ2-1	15	CASSFGLDSYNEQFF
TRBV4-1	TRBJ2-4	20	CASSHRESRFVVSAKNIQYF
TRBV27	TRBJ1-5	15	CASRSGTGGDQPQHF
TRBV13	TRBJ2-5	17	CASSSRDREGPGGTQYF
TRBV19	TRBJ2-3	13	CASNPTGGATQYF
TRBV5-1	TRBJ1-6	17	CASSLERDRGYNSPLHF
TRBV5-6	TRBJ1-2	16	CASITGREEANYGYTF
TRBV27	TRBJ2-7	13	CASSFSQSYEQYF
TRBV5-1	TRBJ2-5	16	CASSLSGQAKWETQYF
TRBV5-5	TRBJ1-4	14	CASRHGTGPEKLFF
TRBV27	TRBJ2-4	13	CASSYYTGDIQYF
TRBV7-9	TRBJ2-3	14	CSSSSQGPGLTQYF
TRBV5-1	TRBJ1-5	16	CASSLVPGQQNQPQHF
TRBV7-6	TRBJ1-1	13	CASSLAANTEAFF
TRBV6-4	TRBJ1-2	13	CASRPGQGIGYTF
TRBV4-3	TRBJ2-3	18	CASSLGGGGLSSTDTQYF
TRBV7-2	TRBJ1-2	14	CASSLTTGGNGYTF
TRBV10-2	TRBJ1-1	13	CASGQGMNTEAFF
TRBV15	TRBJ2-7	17	CATSRPHSQGSSYEQYF
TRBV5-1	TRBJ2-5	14	CASSAGTTQETQYF
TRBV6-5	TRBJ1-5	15	CASSYSSQGNQPQHF
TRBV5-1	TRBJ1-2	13	CASRGAGGGGYTF
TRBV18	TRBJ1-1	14	CASSPPNRETEAFF
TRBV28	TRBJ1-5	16	CASRPGQGAQGQPQHF
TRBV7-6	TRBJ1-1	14	CASSVGRARGEAFF
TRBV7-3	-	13	CASSSGQIHEQYF
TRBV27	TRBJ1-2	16	CASSLSTGGVAFGYTF
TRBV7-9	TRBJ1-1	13	CASSLVRSTEAFF